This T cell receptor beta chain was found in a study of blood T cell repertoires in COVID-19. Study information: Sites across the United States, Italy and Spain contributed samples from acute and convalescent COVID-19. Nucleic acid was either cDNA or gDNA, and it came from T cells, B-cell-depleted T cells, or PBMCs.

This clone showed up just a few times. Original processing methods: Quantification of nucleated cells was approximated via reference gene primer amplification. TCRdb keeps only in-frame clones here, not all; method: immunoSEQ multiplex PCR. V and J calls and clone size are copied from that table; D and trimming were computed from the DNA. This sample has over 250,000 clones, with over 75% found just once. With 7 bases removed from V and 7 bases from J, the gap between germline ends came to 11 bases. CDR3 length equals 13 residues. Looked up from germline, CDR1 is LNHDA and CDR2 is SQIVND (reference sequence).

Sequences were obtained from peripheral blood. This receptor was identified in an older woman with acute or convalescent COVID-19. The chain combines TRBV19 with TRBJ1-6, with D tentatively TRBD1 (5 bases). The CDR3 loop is CASKEQVNSPLHF. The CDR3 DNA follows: TGTGCCAGTAAAGAACAGGTGAATTCACCCCTCCACTTT.